These 16 T cell receptor beta chains were sequenced from one sample in a study of CD8 T cells in ankylosing spondylitis. TCRdb redid the calling of the 5' RACE reads with MiXCR, one entry per CDR3 protein. Counted here are approximately 350,000 distinct CDR3 sequences, approximately 22% occurring once; the ten biggest clones make up over 10%. Source material: blood, either unsorted or a sorted T cell fraction (not recorded which). The receptors here all came from a male donor with ankylosing spondylitis or in good health (not recorded which).

This clonotype has only a few counts. The genes are TRBV29-1 and TRBJ2-5; 15 bases match TRBD2. This CDR3 spans 18 amino acids. V shed 2 bases, J shed 4 bases, and the junction held 11 bases outside the gene matches. In germline, CDR1 is SQVTM, CDR2 ANQGSEA. The CDR3 region has the DNA TGCAGCGTTGAACTCCATGGACTAGCGGGGGGGTGGGCAGAGACCCAGTACTTC. It codes for CSVELHGLAGGWAETQYF. Complete variable domain (other parts from reference TRBV29-1 and TRBJ2-5): SAVISQKPSRDICQRGTSLTIQCQVDSQVTMMFWYRQQPGQSLTLIATANQGSEATYESGFVIDKFPISRPNLTFSTLTVSNMSPEDSSIYLCSVELHGLAGGWAETQYFGPGTRLLVL.

This clonotype occurred once. CDR3 in amino acids: CASSSPTDPSGDTQYF. The CDR3 DNA sequence: TGTGCCAGCAGCTCCCCGACCGACCCGTCTGGTGATACGCAGTATTTT. The chain combines TRBV7-9 with TRBJ2-3; D ambiguous. V gave up 4 bases and J gave up 6 bases, with 20 bases separating them. Germline CDR1 SEHNR, CDR2 FQNEAQ (reference sequence). The CDR3 has 16 residues.

This chain links TRBV29-1 with TRBJ1-2; no clear D. Germline V lookup: CDR1 SQVTM, CDR2 ANQGSEA. CDR3 length: 12 amino acids. Between the trimmed V and J ends, which lost 5 bases and 3 bases, there was a span of 10 bases. The CDR3 DNA is TGCAGCGTTCTTTTGGCAGACTATGGCTACACCTTC. Translation: CSVLLADYGYTF.

CDR3 loop: CASSPRPGDGYTF. In DNA form, the CDR3 reads TGTGCCAGCAGTCCTCGGCCCGGGGATGGCTACACCTTC. The gene calls are TRBV28 and TRBJ1-2; no clear D. This CDR3 has 13 amino acids. Germline V gene lookup returns CDR1 MDHEN and CDR2 SYDVKM. V was clipped by 5 bases and J by 6 bases, with 13 bases between them.

This clonotype was seen a handful of times. The gene calls are TRBV7-9 and TRBJ1-1; the D is unclear. CDR3 size: 11 residues. CDR1 SEHNR and CDR2 FQNEAQ come from the germline V gene (reference sequence). V lost 5 bases, J lost 11 bases, and 12 bases lay in between. Written as DNA, the CDR3 is TGTGCCAGCAGCCAAGGCCCAGTGGCTTTCTTT. Its protein is CASSQGPVAFF.

There are a few counts of this clonotype. The chain has TRBV27 and TRBJ2-2; D call uncertain. Looked up from germline, CDR1 is MNHEY and CDR2 is SMNVEV (reference sequence). V gave up 6 bases and J gave up 4 bases, with 12 bases separating them. This CDR3 has 14 residues. CDR3 residues: CASSRGDTTGELFF. The DNA of the CDR3 is TGTGCCAGCAGCCGAGGAGATACCACCGGGGAGCTGTTTTTT.

This chain connects TRBV14 to TRBJ2-7, with no clear D. The CDR3 is 15 amino acids. Germline V gene data show CDR1 as SGHDN and CDR2 as FVKESK. V was shortened by 2 bases and J by 4 bases, with 15 bases between the two germline ends. CDR3 nucleotides: TGTGCCAGCAGCCAAAATGGCCCTTGGGGATACGAGCAGTACTTC. Its protein product is CASSQNGPWGYEQYF.

This clonotype was seen more than once but under ten times. The chain has TRBV13 and TRBJ2-5; D is possibly TRBD1 or TRBD2 (5 bases each). The V gene lost 5 bases and the J gene lost 2 bases, with 15 bases spanning the gap. The CDR3 contains 15 residues. Germline lookup yields CDR1 PRHDT and CDR2 FYEKMQ (reference sequence). The CDR3 DNA sequence: TGTGCCAGCAGCACAGCGGCAGGGTTACAAGAGACCCAGTACTTC. This gives the protein CASSTAAGLQETQYF.

This clonotype was seen a few times. The CDR3, as DNA: TGTGCCAGCAGTTACTCGTGGGGGCCGTATGAGCAGTTCTTC. Its translation: CASSYSWGPYEQFF. The rearrangement joins TRBV27 to TRBJ2-1; weak D call: TRBD1 (6 bases). Trimming removed 4 bases at V and 8 bases at J, with 15 bases between. Germline lookup yields CDR1 MNHEY and CDR2 SMNVEV (reference sequence). CDR3 length: 14 amino acids.

The chain combines TRBV2 with TRBJ1-5; 7 bases agree with TRBD1. Germline V CDR1 and CDR2: SNHLY, FYNNEI. After removal of 6 bases from V and 0 bases from J, the junction contained 5 bases not matched to a gene. The CDR3 is made up of 15 amino acids. This CDR3 is CASRQTGLSNQPQHF. CDR3 coding DNA: TGTGCCAGCAGACAGACAGGGCTTAGCAATCAGCCCCAGCATTTT.

The chain joins TRBV12-3 or TRBV12-4 to TRBJ2-7, with 8 bases fitting TRBD2. Trimming removed 3 bases from V and 0 bases from J; junction bases left unmatched: 10. This CDR3 contains 17 residues. The CDR3: CASSLRSGGLSSYEQYF. The DNA for the CDR3 is TGTGCCAGCAGTTTGCGAAGCGGGGGCTTAAGCTCCTACGAGCAGTACTTC.

This clonotype was detected many times. V and J are TRBV5-1 and TRBJ2-1; 15 nucleotides align to TRBD2. V lost 4 bases, J lost 8 bases, and 7 bases stayed unmatched. CDR1 and CDR2 (germline): SGHRS, YFSETQ. This CDR3 is 16 amino acids long. The chain's CDR3 is CASSLRTSGGEDEQFF. The CDR3 DNA reads as TGCGCCAGCAGCCTGAGGACTAGCGGGGGGGAAGATGAGCAGTTCTTC.

This clonotype has only a few counts. The chain recombines TRBV5-6 with TRBJ1-1; D is ambiguous. The CDR3 has 14 amino acids. Trimming removed 0 bases at V and 0 bases at J, with 6 bases between. Germline V gene sequence: CDR1 SGHDT, CDR2 YYEEEE. The CDR3 sequence is CASSLEGLNTEAFF. Written as DNA, the CDR3 is TGTGCCAGCAGCTTGGAGGGTCTGAACACTGAAGCTTTCTTT.

The sample holds a few counts of this clonotype. The CDR3 loop reads CASSASSTYEQYF. The CDR3 DNA reads TGTGCCAGCAGTGCAAGCTCCACCTACGAGCAGTACTTC. This chain uses TRBV12-3 or TRBV12-4 with TRBJ2-7, with D uncertain. Trimming cost V 5 bases and J 2 bases, with 10 bases left between them. The CDR3 sequence is 13 residues long.

There are many counts of this clonotype. V and J are TRBV12-3 or TRBV12-4 and TRBJ1-2; D remains ambiguous. Trimming took 10 bases from V and 2 from J, leaving 14 bases between them. The CDR3 length is 13 residues. The CDR3 here is CATRLRLNYGYTF. The CDR3 DNA follows: TGTGCCACCAGACTAAGGTTGAACTATGGCTACACCTTC.

This chain uses TRBV30 with TRBJ2-7, with 10 bases fitting TRBD1. V dropped 0 bases and J dropped 6; count of bases not matched to a gene: 8. The CDR3 runs to 15 residues. In germline, CDR1 is GTSNPN, CDR2 SVGIG (reference sequence). CDR3 in DNA: TGTGCCTGGAGTGTACGCGGGACAGGGGCATCCGAGCAGTACTTC. This translates into CAWSVRGTGASEQYF.